Below, 5 T cell receptor beta chains from the same sample are listed, as sequenced in a study of T cell responses to AZD1222 COVID-19 vaccine. Here immunoSEQ multiplex PCR was the method, and the copy in TCRdb shows in-frame clones only, minus some. The sample records some 90,000 clones, 75% to 90% being singletons. Sequences were derived from peripheral blood, sampled on day 0 of AZD1222 vaccination. The receptors stem from an adult in good health.

V and J are TRBV6-2 or TRBV6-3 and TRBJ2-1; D may be TRBD2 (5 bases). The V gene's germline CDR1 is MNHEY and CDR2 SVGEGT. The CDR3 length is 16 residues. The V end was cut by 0 bases, the J end by 2 bases, with 11 bases between. CDR3 protein: CASSYSGGLAYNEQFF. In nucleotides, the CDR3 is TGTGCCAGCAGTTACTCGGGCGGGTTAGCCTACAATGAGCAGTTCTTC.

This chain joins TRBV30 and TRBJ1-1; D gene ambiguous. The CDR3 covers 13 residues. Germline assignment: CDR1 GTSNPN and CDR2 SVGIG (reference sequence). The ends were cut back, 0 bases at V and 1 base at J, with 6 bases in the middle. The CDR3 nucleotides are TGTGCCTGGAGTGTACGGGCGAACACTGAAGCTTTCTTT. Translated: CAWSVRANTEAFF.

This chain connects TRBV12-3 or TRBV12-4 to TRBJ2-3, with 8 positions matching TRBD1. V dropped 2 bases and J dropped 6; count of bases not matched to a gene: 1. There are 13 residues in the CDR3. CDR3 sequence reads: CASSLWTGDTQYF. CDR3 coding DNA: TGTGCCAGCAGTTTATGGACAGGGGATACGCAGTATTTT.

The chain links TRBV4-2 to TRBJ2-5; a weak D match, TRBD2 (6 bases). Germline V CDR1 and CDR2: LGHNA, YNFKEQ. The V end was cut by 4 bases, the J end by 0 bases, with 18 bases between. The CDR3 length is 17 residues. The CDR3 region is CASSRSGSGSYQETQYF. The DNA of the CDR3 is TGTGCCAGCAGCCGCTCCGGGAGCGGGTCGTACCAAGAGACCCAGTACTTC.

The chain carries TRBV4-2 and TRBJ1-6; TRBD1 might be the D (6 bases). Germline V gene lookup returns CDR1 LGHNA and CDR2 YNFKEQ. The CDR3 covers 15 residues. Trimming shortened V by 6 bases and J by 7 bases, and 16 bases separated the two germline ends. This chain's CDR3 is CASSLDRITNSPLHF. The CDR3 region has the DNA TGTGCCAGCAGTCTAGACAGGATTACAAATTCACCCCTCCACTTT.